These 29 T cell receptor beta chains came from one sample sequenced in a study of a mutant IDH1 vaccine in newly diagnosed glioma. TCRdb's copy holds only in-frame clones and misses some; the assay was immunoSEQ multiplex PCR. Of some 57,000 clones listed, approximately 81% are singletons. Their specific antigens are unknown. Specified time point: week 35, safety follow-up. In the vaccine, a single dose held 300 ug of the mutant IDH1 20-mer peptide, along with topical imiquimod. The specimen comprised PBMCs, sampled from a glioma patient whose treatment included an IDH1 peptide vaccine. Receptors were obtained from a woman between 18 and 30 years old with glioma.

The chain employs TRBV7-2 and TRBJ2-7; D unresolved. This CDR3 region has 15 residues. The germline V gene encodes CDR1 SGHTA and CDR2 FQGNSA. Trimming took off 6 bases at V and 0 bases at J, with 15 bases between the two ends. This chain's CDR3 is CASSQVGPISYEQYF. The CDR3 nucleotides read TGTGCCAGCAGTCAAGTCGGACCGATCTCCTACGAGCAGTACTTC.

This rearrangement joins TRBV2 to TRBJ2-7; no definite D call. Germline V lookup: CDR1 SNHLY, CDR2 FYNNEI. The CDR3 covers 12 residues. Trimming took off 9 bases at V and 7 bases at J, with 16 bases between the two ends. CDR3 in amino acids: CASRWAAGEQYF. DNA of the CDR3: TGTGCCAGTCGCTGGGCCGCTGGGGAGCAGTACTTC.

This clone was seen only once. The chain links TRBV28 to TRBJ1-2; 8 bases line up with TRBD1. Losses at the gene ends were 7 bases for V and 2 bases for J; bases not matched to a gene: 6. CDR3 length equals 14 residues. CDR1 and CDR2 from the germline V gene are MDHEN and SYDVKM. The CDR3, as DNA: TGTGCCAGCATCACTGACAGGGGAAACTATGGCTACACCTTC. Protein sequence: CASITDRGNYGYTF.

The J gene is TRBJ2-7, the V gene TRBV13; 8 bases align to TRBD2. Germline V gene data show CDR1 as PRHDT and CDR2 as FYEKMQ (reference sequence). The CDR3 runs to 19 residues. The V gene end was trimmed by 4 bases and the J gene end by 2 bases; junction bases not matched to a gene: 19. The CDR3 sequence is CASSSGLADPNYVAYEQYF. CDR3 DNA: TGTGCCAGCAGCTCAGGACTAGCCGACCCCAATTATGTGGCCTACGAGCAGTACTTC.

The genes are TRBV5-5 and TRBJ1-2; 9 nucleotides line up with TRBD1. The trim removed 1 base at V and 5 bases at J, leaving 9 bases unmatched. The CDR3 contains 16 residues. CDR1 SGHKS and CDR2 YYEKEE come from the germline V gene (reference sequence). This CDR3 is CASSLSPGQGNYGYTF. CDR3 nucleotide sequence: TGTGCCAGCAGCTTGTCTCCGGGACAGGGAAATTATGGCTACACCTTC.

This clone has only one observation. This sequence joins TRBV19 and TRBJ1-5; D gene ambiguous. The V and J ends lost 1 base and 9 bases respectively, with 13 bases between them. This CDR3 is built from 14 residues. Germline V gene data show CDR1 as LNHDA and CDR2 as SQIVND (reference sequence). The CDR3 sequence: CASSIGGLLAPQHF. The CDR3 bases are TGTGCCAGTAGTATAGGAGGGTTATTGGCGCCCCAGCATTTT.

The V call is TRBV4-1, the J call TRBJ2-5; D gene ambiguous. V was pared by 2 bases and J by 4 bases, with 8 bases between. Germline CDR1 reads MGHRA; CDR2 reads YSYEKL. The CDR3 runs 13 residues. The CDR3 sequence: CASSQLGLETQYF. CDR3 nucleotides: TGCGCCAGCAGCCAATTAGGGCTAGAGACCCAGTACTTC.

This rearrangement joins TRBV25-1 to TRBJ2-3, with 9 bases lining up with TRBD1. CDR1 and CDR2 from the germline V gene are MGHDK and SYGVNS. After removal of 4 bases from V and 2 bases from J, the junction contained 4 bases not matched to a gene. This CDR3 contains 15 residues. CDR3 region: CASSVGTGHTDTQYF. In DNA, the CDR3 is TGTGCCAGCAGTGTCGGGACAGGGCACACAGATACGCAGTATTTT.

This chain uses TRBV4-1 with TRBJ1-2; weak D call: TRBD1 (6 bases). The CDR3 extends over 16 amino acids. Germline assignment: CDR1 MGHRA and CDR2 YSYEKL. Trimming pared 4 bases from V and 8 bases from J, leaving 23 bases between. The CDR3 coding sequence is TGCGCCAGCAGCCCGGCCGAATCGCGGGGGGCAGGAGGCTACACCTTC. It specifies CASSPAESRGAGGYTF.

The rearrangement links TRBV14 to TRBJ2-3; 7 bases are a match to TRBD1. The CDR3 is made up of 16 amino acids. Germline CDR1 SGHDN, CDR2 FVKESK. Losses at the gene ends were 0 bases for V and 1 base for J; bases not matched to a gene: 4. The CDR3 coding sequence is TGTGCCAGCAGCCAAGAAGGGGGCAGACGCACAGATACGCAGTATTTT. This encodes CASSQEGGRRTDTQYF.

This rearrangement joins TRBV5-1 to TRBJ2-7, with TRBD1 as a possible D gene (5 bases). V was pared by 0 bases and J by 2 bases, with 18 bases between. In germline, CDR1 is SGHRS, CDR2 YFSETQ. The CDR3 is 17 amino acids. As DNA, the CDR3 is TGCGCCAGCAGCTTGGGAGGACACCAACTATTCCCCTACGAGCAGTACTTC. As protein: CASSLGGHQLFPYEQYF.

The chain combines TRBV14 with TRBJ1-4; no clear D gene. V was trimmed by 5 bases and J by 6 bases, leaving 10 bases between them. Germline V lookup: CDR1 SGHDN, CDR2 FVKESK. CDR3 length: 13 residues. The CDR3 region has the DNA TGTGCCAGCAGCGTAAATCCCTATGAAAAACTGTTTTTT. It codes for CASSVNPYEKLFF.

The chain links TRBV9 to TRBJ2-2, with TRBD2 matching 10 bases. V lost 4 bases, J lost 4 bases, and 13 bases stayed unmatched. The CDR3 extends over 18 amino acids. The V gene's germline CDR1 is SGDLS and CDR2 YYNGEE. The CDR3 region is CASSSGLAGALSTGELFF. The CDR3 DNA reads as TGTGCCAGCAGCTCTGGGCTAGCGGGAGCGTTATCCACCGGGGAGCTGTTTTTT.

V gene TRBV13 combines with J gene TRBJ1-1; D is uncertain. V dropped 5 bases and J dropped 4 bases, with 17 bases sitting between them. The germline gives CDR1 PRHDT, CDR2 FYEKMQ (reference sequence). The CDR3 sequence is 15 residues long. CDR3 coding DNA: TGTGCCAGCAGCGGGCCTCGGGTCGGGATCACTGAAGCTTTCTTT. This translates into CASSGPRVGITEAFF.

The chain has TRBV7-9 and TRBJ2-5, with a weak D call TRBD2 (5 bases). This CDR3 is 13 amino acids long. Per germline, CDR1 SEHNR and CDR2 FQNEAQ (reference sequence). V was clipped by 4 bases and J by 7 bases, with 13 bases between them. DNA of the CDR3: TGTGCCAGCAGCTCACGGGAATTGGGGACCCAGTACTTC. Translation: CASSSRELGTQYF.

The count of this clone is one. V usage is TRBV6-5 and J usage is TRBJ2-1, with no clear D. V was cut by 5 bases and J by 7 bases, with 12 bases left in between. The germline V gene encodes CDR1 MNHEY and CDR2 SVGAGI. The CDR3 consists of 13 residues. The CDR3 loop reads CASSQTPWNEQFF. For the CDR3, the DNA is TGTGCCAGCAGTCAAACGCCCTGGAATGAGCAGTTCTTC.

The V gene is TRBV11-2, the J gene TRBJ2-1; weak D call: TRBD1 (5 bases). This CDR3 contains 12 residues. Germline CDR1 reads SGHAT; CDR2 reads FQNNGV. Trimming removed 5 bases at V and 8 bases at J, with 10 bases between. The CDR3 protein is CASSPRGHEQFF. CDR3 nucleotides: TGTGCCAGCAGCCCAAGGGGCCATGAGCAGTTCTTC.

The CDR3 coding sequence is TGTGCCAGCAGCGTAAGCGGGAGTACTAGCACAGATACGCAGTATTTT. It is translated as CASSVSGSTSTDTQYF. V gene TRBV9 combines with J gene TRBJ2-3; 8 bases are a match to TRBD2. This CDR3 has 16 amino acids. V lost 1 base to trimming and J lost 0 bases; unmatched junction nucleotides: 4. CDR1 SGDLS and CDR2 YYNGEE come from the germline V gene.

This chain joins TRBV11-1 and TRBJ2-1, with D uncertain. V lost 6 bases to trimming and J lost 8 bases, with 14 bases between them. The germline gives CDR1 SGHAT, CDR2 FQDESV (reference sequence). The CDR3 has 13 residues. The CDR3 sequence: CASRSFTGHEQFF. CDR3 sequence (DNA): TGTGCCAGCAGATCCTTCACGGGCCATGAGCAGTTCTTC.

The V call is TRBV4-1, the J call TRBJ2-1, with D tentatively TRBD2 (6 bases). The CDR3 runs to 13 residues. Looked up from germline, CDR1 is MGHRA and CDR2 is YSYEKL. Deletions cut 8 bases from V and 8 bases from J, with 16 bases between. This CDR3 reads CASAPAGIDEQFF. The CDR3 coding sequence is TGCGCCAGCGCTCCAGCGGGTATCGATGAGCAGTTCTTC.

The genes are TRBV5-4 and TRBJ1-2; no firm D call. This CDR3 has 16 residues. Per germline, CDR1 SGHNT and CDR2 YYREEE (reference sequence). Trimming left V 4 bases short and J 2 bases short, with 18 bases between. CDR3: CASSRPGRNLNYGYTF. The DNA for the CDR3 is TGTGCCAGCAGCCGTCCGGGGAGAAACCTAAACTATGGCTACACCTTC.

This chain uses TRBV4-2 with TRBJ2-2; TRBD1 matches 8 bases. V was clipped by 1 base and J by 6 bases; unmatched bases: 7. The CDR3 covers 16 residues. Germline V gives CDR1 LGHNA, CDR2 YNFKEQ. CDR3 DNA: TGTGCCAGCAGCCAAGCGGACAGGGCGATGTCCGGGGAGCTGTTTTTT. Its protein product is CASSQADRAMSGELFF.

This clone appeared a few times. This chain uses TRBV9 with TRBJ1-5; D is unclear. The germline V gene encodes CDR1 SGDLS and CDR2 YYNGEE. The CDR3 contains 12 residues. V lost 3 bases and J 6 bases, leaving 7 bases between the germline ends. The CDR3 nucleotides read TGTGCCAGCAGCGCCGGGTCTCAGCCCCAGCATTTT. Translation gives CASSAGSQPQHF.

V is TRBV2 and J is TRBJ2-3, with 8 bases matching TRBD1. V dropped 6 bases and J dropped 0; count of bases not matched to a gene: 2. Germline V gene sequence: CDR1 SNHLY, CDR2 FYNNEI. The length of the CDR3 is 14 residues. For the CDR3, the DNA is TGTGCCAGCAGCCGGGACAGGAGCACAGATACGCAGTATTTT. The encoded protein is CASSRDRSTDTQYF.

V is TRBV5-1 and J is TRBJ1-4; 9 nucleotides agree with TRBD1. Looked up from germline, CDR1 is SGHRS and CDR2 is YFSETQ. V trimming: 4 bases; J trimming: 12 bases; junction bases outside the gene matches: 10. The CDR3 spans 14 residues. CDR3 in DNA: TGCGCCAGCAGCCAGGGACAGGGAGTCGGGGAACTGTTTTTT. This sequence encodes CASSQGQGVGELFF.

The chain carries TRBV7-9 and TRBJ1-1; TRBD1 aligns across 7 bases. This CDR3 contains 14 residues. V was pared by 0 bases and J by 7 bases, with 5 bases of the junction left unmatched. CDR1 and CDR2 (germline): SEHNR, FQNEAQ (reference sequence). The DNA of the CDR3 is TGTGCCAGCAGCTTAGCTAACAGGGGAATTGAAGCTTTCTTT. It is translated as CASSLANRGIEAFF.

This chain uses TRBV11-3 with TRBJ2-2; possible D gene TRBD2, 6 bases. Trimming took off 5 bases at V and 6 bases at J, with 13 bases between the two ends. Per germline, CDR1 SGHNT and CDR2 YENEEA. This CDR3 region has 14 residues. For the CDR3, the DNA is TGTGCCAGCAGCCCAACATGGGGGGCCGGGGAGCTGTTTTTT. It codes for CASSPTWGAGELFF.

The V gene is TRBV19, the J gene TRBJ1-5; tentatively, D is TRBD1 (5 bases). Trimming stripped 5 bases from V and 6 bases from J, with 17 bases between. The germline gives CDR1 LNHDA, CDR2 SQIVND (reference sequence). The CDR3 covers 15 residues. Here the CDR3 reads CASSVGQARGQPQHF. The CDR3 DNA sequence: TGTGCCAGTAGTGTAGGGCAGGCTAGGGGTCAGCCCCAGCATTTT.

This chain uses TRBV7-6 with TRBJ1-2; no reliable D call. Trimming stripped 5 bases from V and 4 bases from J, with 14 bases between. The CDR3 totals 14 residues. Germline CDR1 SGHVS, CDR2 FNYEAQ. CDR3 residues: CASSLGSGGYGYTF. The DNA of the CDR3 is TGTGCCAGCAGCCTAGGATCCGGTGGCTATGGCTACACCTTC.